A single sample gave rise to the 4 T cell receptor beta chains below, sequenced in a study of T cells in localized non-small cell lung cancer. Here immunoSEQ multiplex PCR was the method, and the copy in TCRdb shows in-frame clones only, minus some. This table has 40,000 or so clones, about 86% appearing once. This specimen consisted of peripheral blood, obtained before any cancer treatment. These receptors came from a man aged 40 to 70 with stage I lung adenocarcinoma.

The chain uses TRBV11-2 and TRBJ1-2; 7 bases align to TRBD1. Germline V gives CDR1 SGHAT, CDR2 FQNNGV. The CDR3 contains 15 residues. V gave up 5 bases and J gave up 5 bases; unmatched junction bases: 11. The CDR3 region is CASSPLGDRVYGYTF. In DNA form, the CDR3 reads TGTGCCAGCAGCCCCCTCGGGGACAGAGTTTATGGCTACACCTTC. Together with reference TRBV11-2 and TRBJ1-2, the CDR3 gives the full variable domain: EAGVAQSPRYKIIEKRQSVAFWCNPISGHATLYWYQQILGQGPKLLIQFQNNGVVDDSQLPKDRFSAERLKGVDSTLKIQPAKLEDSAVYLCASSPLGDRVYGYTFGSGTRLTVV.

This chain uses TRBV5-1 with TRBJ2-7; TRBD2 matches at 12 bases. V gave up 0 bases and J gave up 1 base; unmatched junction bases: 2. The CDR3 sequence is 16 residues long. The germline V gene encodes CDR1 SGHRS and CDR2 YFSETQ. The CDR3 protein is CASSLELAGGSYEQYF. DNA of the CDR3: TGCGCCAGCAGCTTGGAACTAGCGGGAGGTTCCTACGAGCAGTACTTC.

This chain links TRBV6-4 with TRBJ2-7, with TRBD2 identical over 7 bases. Germline CDR1 MRHNA, CDR2 SNTAGT. V trimming: 5 bases; J trimming: 3 bases; junction bases outside the gene matches: 10. The CDR3 is 15 amino acids. The CDR3 DNA reads as TGTGCCAGCAGTTCGGCGCGGGAGTCGCACTACGAGCAGTACTTC. It translates to CASSSARESHYEQYF.

The chain uses TRBV30 and TRBJ2-2; TRBD1 matches at 7 bases. The junction had 6 bases not matched to a gene; V was cut back by 3 bases and J by 2 bases. The CDR3 covers 15 residues. The V gene's germline CDR1 is GTSNPN and CDR2 SVGIG (reference sequence). The chain's CDR3 is CAWRWGTDNTGELFF. The CDR3 DNA follows: TGTGCCTGGAGATGGGGGACAGATAACACCGGGGAGCTGTTTTTT.